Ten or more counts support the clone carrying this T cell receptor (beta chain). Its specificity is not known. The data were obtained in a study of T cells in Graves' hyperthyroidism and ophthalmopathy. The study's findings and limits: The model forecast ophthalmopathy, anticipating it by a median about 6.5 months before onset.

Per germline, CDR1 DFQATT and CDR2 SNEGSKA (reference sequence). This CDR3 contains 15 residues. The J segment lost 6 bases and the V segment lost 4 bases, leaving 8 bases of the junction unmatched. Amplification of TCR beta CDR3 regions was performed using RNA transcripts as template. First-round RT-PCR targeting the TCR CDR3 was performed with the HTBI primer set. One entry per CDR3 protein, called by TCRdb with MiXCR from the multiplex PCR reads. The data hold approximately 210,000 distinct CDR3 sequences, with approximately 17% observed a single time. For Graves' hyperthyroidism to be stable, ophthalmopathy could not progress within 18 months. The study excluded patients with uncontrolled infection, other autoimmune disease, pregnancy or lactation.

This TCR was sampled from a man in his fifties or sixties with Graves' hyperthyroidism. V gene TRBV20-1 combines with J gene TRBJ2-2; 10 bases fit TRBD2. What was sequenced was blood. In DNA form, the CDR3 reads TGCAGTGCTATCTTAGCGGGAGGAGGGGCCGGGGAGCTGTTTTTT. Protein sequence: CSAILAGGGAGELFF.